The following is a T cell receptor (beta chain) sequence with its context. This clonotype was recorded many times. No antigen is known for it. It has no much larger one-base neighbor in the sample; base qualities were not kept. Preparation of the library involved multiplex PCR. The sample was run on an Illumina HiSeq 4000. To build TCR beta libraries, CDR3 regions were amplified by Arm-PCR using iRepertoire HTBI primers. Gel purification was performed on PCR products prior to sequencing. On the study's bioinformatics: Across samples, fewer than 70 TRBV and 13 to 15 TRBJ segments were identified and used for gene usage analysis of CDR3 amino acid clonotypes. Filtered high-quality paired reads were merged into contigs using COPE and FqMerger. BLAST was used to align contigs to IMGT TRBV, TRBD and TRBJ reference genes, and CDR3 was defined according to IMGT. Clonotypes above 0.1% frequency were classified as highly expanded clones. Shannon entropy served as the measure of repertoire diversity, while the Gini coefficient captured V-J evenness. Public clonotypes were defined as clonotypes shared by more than one individual. The public reads were quality trimmed at Q25 with fastp and then assembled into clones with MiXCR by TCRdb, keeping productive beta chains. All rows with the same CDR3 protein become a single entry with the most common DNA and genes. For this entry, the V and J calls and clone size follow TCRdb and not the study's own pipeline. The sample yields roughly 410,000 distinct CDR3 sequences; approximately 16% were counted once. The top ten clones comprise about 8% of the sample.

This entry is derived from a study of regulatory T cells in long-lasting Graves disease (dated by TCRdb to the early 2020s). Concerning the study at large: In the newly diagnosed Graves' disease group, patients had been taking antithyroid drugs for less than 3 months. Peripheral blood TCR sequencing and RNA sequencing compared persistent Graves' disease patients with newly diagnosed Graves' disease patients. A total of about 33 samples underwent TCR sequencing, from about 13 patients with persistent Graves' disease and around 20 patients with newly diagnosed Graves' disease. The study was registered as a clinical trial and conducted in China.

V is pared back by 7 bases and J by 5 bases, with 18 bases lying between the germline termini. The CDR3 contains 15 residues, cysteine and phenylalanine counted. Just CDR3 DNA is preserved here, 45 bases in frame from base 1. The time point label here, explained by the study, means: newly diagnosed GD, antithyroid drugs for less than 3 months. For both TCR sequencing and RNA sequencing, RNA was extracted from PBMCs in TRIzol. The diagnosis of Graves' disease followed American Thyroid Association guidelines. Patients for the study were recruited at an endocrinology department in Xi'an, China. Each patient gave 7.5 to 10 milliliters of peripheral blood, collected in an EDTA anticoagulant tube. Ficoll Paque Plus density gradient separation was used to isolate PBMCs, and no additional T cell sorting was done. RNA quality was checked with an Agilent 2100 Bioanalyzer and agarose gel, and concentration with a NanoDrop 2000.

Summary of the overall study and its limitations: TRBV28, TRBJ1-2 and TRBJ2-5 were preferentially used in persistent disease, while TRBV20-1 and TRBJ2-1 were favored in newly diagnosed disease. The authors noted that the small sample size was a limitation that may lower accuracy. More public clonotypes were shared among persistent patients (more than 2,500) than among newly diagnosed patients (under 1,000). Persistent Graves' disease patients showed lower TCR Shannon entropy and fewer highly expanded clones than newly diagnosed patients, suggesting clonal expansion. Because the primary lesion, thyroid tissue, could not be accessed, the study looked at peripheral blood alone. Sequencing and analysis were limited to the TCR beta chain.

These data were also reused for a study on T cells in Graves' hyperthyroidism and ophthalmopathy. Per the second study: A patient counted as having stable Graves' hyperthyroidism if no progression to ophthalmopathy occurred over 18 months of follow-up. Hyperthyroidism patients were newly diagnosed, had a disease duration of under 2 months, and were aged 18 to 65 years. The study excluded patients with uncontrolled infections, other autoimmune diseases, pregnancy or lactation. Diagnoses were based on clinical symptoms, serum thyroxine and TRAb, thyroid ultrasound and orbital computed tomography. A first-round RT-PCR of the TCR CDR3 used the HTBI primer set with the Qiagen OneStep RT-PCR kit. Most expanded thyroid clonotypes (frequency above 0.001) were also detected in blood, suggesting blood repertoires may reflect thyroid immune responses. A model built on a 13 V-J signature distinguished ophthalmopathy from stable hyperthyroidism, reaching around 90% sensitivity and around 81% specificity in cross-validation and 80%/75% in testing. In validation, the model predicted progression to ophthalmopathy with approximately 70% sensitivity and about 72% specificity, a median of 6.5 months before onset. To identify TCR V-J signatures that set the groups apart, the researchers used a discovery cohort of 100 or so patients, made up of 40 to 45 with Graves' ophthalmopathy and approximately 57 with stable Graves' hyperthyroidism. Prospective prediction of ophthalmopathy was tested in an independent validation cohort consisting of about 19 hyperthyroidism patients and approximately 16 patients who later progressed to ophthalmopathy. The roughly 94 discovery patients were randomly split 7:3 into training and test sets. The study also compared thyroid tissue and blood T-cell repertoires from more than 5 Graves' hyperthyroidism patients. After sampling, hyperthyroidism patients received methimazole starting at 30 mg daily, and ophthalmopathy patients received high-dose intravenous methylprednisolone. The libraries were constructed in a second round of multiplex PCR and then size-selected and purified. The libraries were sequenced on an Illumina HiSeq2000 using paired-end 100 bp reads. Raw data were processed with SOAPnuke, discarding reads with adapters, uncalled bases, mean Phred below 15, or no exact constant-primer or identifier match. COPE v1.2.5 was used to merge the high-quality paired reads, and each unique nucleotide sequence was defined as a clonotype. Clonotypes were aligned to IMGT TRBV, TRBD and TRBJ reference segments using MiTCR v1.1. Analysis was restricted to V-J combinations with a frequency above 0.0001, which covered 99% to 99.2% of repertoires. A TCS score was defined as the ratio between F50 (clonal expansion) and ExV (chaos), using BLOSUM62-based TCRdist between CDR3 peptides within each V-J. Welch's t-statistics and random forest reduced 500 to 650 V-J features to 10 to 15, which were used in a naive Bayes classifier (R e1071). Sample size was not statistically predetermined, and investigators were not blinded to group allocation. The paper describes TCR Vbeta CDR3 sequencing of more than 120 peripheral blood samples, made up of around 41 ophthalmopathy patients, 70 to 75 hyperthyroidism patients and 17 progressor patients.

The sample consisted of peripheral blood mononuclear cells (PBMCs), taken at new diagnosis, from a patient treated with antithyroid drugs. The chain is made from TRBV12-3 or TRBV12-4 and TRBJ2-1, and TRBD2 may be the D gene, going by 6 matching bases. The origin of this receptor is a middle-aged woman with Graves disease. Donor details come from another sample of the same person, matched by shared clones. The DNA reads as follows: TGTGCCAGCACGGACCCTCCCGGGAGCCACAATGAGCAGTTCTTC. The resulting protein is CASTDPPGSHNEQFF.